This T cell receptor beta chain was recorded in a study of blood T cell repertoires in COVID-19. Some clones are missing from TCRdb's copy, which holds only in-frame ones; the method was immunoSEQ multiplex PCR. The repertoire has around 30,000 clones, around 83% of them found once; the top ten carry roughly 13%. The CDR3 has 15 amino acids. The trim removed 4 bases at V and 2 bases at J, leaving 4 bases unmatched. The clonotype was recovered from a human donor in a cohort sampled during active COVID-19. The sequencing sample was made of peripheral blood. J is TRBJ2-5 and V is TRBV5-3; 11 bases are a match to TRBD2. TRBV5-3 is designated an ORF whose function remains uncertain. Here the CDR3 DNA reads TGTGCCAGAAGCAGGGGACTAGCGGTACAAGAGACCCAGTACTTC. Protein product: CARSRGLAVQETQYF.